These T cell receptor beta chains were read from a single sample in a study of blood T cell repertoires in COVID-19. Here immunoSEQ multiplex PCR was the method, and the copy in TCRdb shows in-frame clones only, minus some. The sample has approximately 60,000 clones, 80% to 90% seen once. Sequences were obtained from peripheral blood. These receptors came from a man aged 80 or over with acute or convalescent COVID-19. Both conserved end residues are part of each CDR3. The order of the fields is J gene, V gene, CDR3 length, clone size, D gene, CDR3 protein, CDR3 DNA. D genes are given only for firm matches. Expanded clones are given a class, and other clones once, few, many or no size at all.

J: TRBJ1-1
V: TRBV7-3
length: 15
size: few
D: -
CDR3: CASSSAGGLGTEAFF
DNA: TGTGCCAGCAGCTCGGCAGGTGGGTTGGGCACTGAAGCTTTCTTT

J: TRBJ2-7
V: TRBV10-3
length: 14
size: -
D: -
CDR3: CAISGTGTAYEQYF
DNA: TGTGCCATCAGTGGCACAGGGACCGCCTACGAGCAGTACTTC

J: TRBJ1-1
V: TRBV30
length: 14
size: many
D: TRBD1
CDR3: CAWSWTGGYTEAFF
DNA: TGTGCCTGGAGTTGGACAGGAGGTTACACTGAAGCTTTCTTT

J: TRBJ1-6
V: TRBV25-1
length: 14
size: -
D: -
CDR3: CASRGLGGRSPLHF
DNA: TGTGCCAGCAGGGGGTTGGGGGGACGTTCACCCCTCCACTTT

J: TRBJ1-1
V: TRBV9
length: 14
size: -
D: TRBD1
CDR3: CASSETGTNTEAFF
DNA: TGTGCCAGCAGCGAGACAGGGACTAACACTGAAGCTTTCTTT

J: TRBJ2-2
V: TRBV5-1
length: 15
size: few
D: TRBD2
CDR3: CASSGTSGEAGELFF
DNA: TGCGCCAGCAGCGGGACTAGCGGGGAAGCCGGGGAGCTGTTTTTT

J: TRBJ2-1
V: TRBV5-3
length: 17
size: -
D: -
CDR3: CARSLWRTKSSYNEQFF
DNA: TGTGCCAGAAGCTTGTGGAGGACGAAAAGCTCCTACAATGAGCAGTTCTTC

J: TRBJ2-1
V: TRBV4-2
length: 16
size: -
D: TRBD2
CDR3: CASSLNSGVTYNEQFF
DNA: TGTGCCAGCAGCCTAAACAGCGGGGTAACCTACAATGAGCAGTTCTTC

J: TRBJ1-5
V: TRBV6-5
length: 14
size: -
D: TRBD1
CDR3: CASSSTGEGQPQHF
DNA: TGTGCCAGCAGTTCGACAGGGGAGGGTCAGCCCCAGCATTTT

J: TRBJ1-5
V: TRBV7-8
length: 15
size: -
D: TRBD1
CDR3: CASSAGQVLNQPQHF
DNA: TGTGCCAGCAGCGCGGGACAGGTCTTAAATCAGCCCCAGCATTTT

J: TRBJ2-5
V: TRBV6-5
length: 14
size: -
D: -
CDR3: CASSPTRSQETQYF
DNA: TGTGCCAGCAGTCCGACTAGATCCCAAGAGACCCAGTACTTC

J: TRBJ2-5
V: TRBV7-9
length: 14
size: -
D: -
CDR3: CASSLGLPGETQYF
DNA: TGTGCCAGCAGCTTAGGTCTCCCCGGGGAGACCCAGTACTTC

J: TRBJ1-4
V: TRBV4-1
length: 17
size: -
D: TRBD1
CDR3: CASSQRPRQGDKEKLFF
DNA: TGCGCCAGCAGCCAACGGCCGAGACAGGGGGATAAGGAAAAACTGTTTTTT

J: TRBJ2-7
V: TRBV21-1
length: 15
size: -
D: -
CDR3: CASSKRAGLSCEQYF
DNA: TGTGCCAGCAGCAAGAGGGCTGGCTTAAGCTGCGAGCAGTACTTC

J: TRBJ1-2
V: TRBV6-1
length: 13
size: -
D: -
CDR3: CASSERGEGGYTF
DNA: TGTGCCAGCAGTGAAAGGGGGGAGGGTGGCTACACCTTC

J: TRBJ2-4
V: TRBV5-3
length: 15
size: -
D: TRBD1
CDR3: CARSPDRGAKNIQYF
DNA: TGTGCCAGAAGCCCGGACAGGGGAGCCAAAAACATTCAGTACTTC

J: TRBJ1-2
V: TRBV6-6
length: 16
size: few
D: TRBD1
CDR3: CASTSRPGQPNYGYTF
DNA: TGTGCCAGCACCTCTAGACCGGGACAGCCGAACTATGGCTACACCTTC

J: TRBJ1-2
V: TRBV21-1
length: 16
size: -
D: -
CDR3: CASSRRTGGDNYGYTF
DNA: TGTGCCAGCAGCAGGAGGACAGGGGGGGATAACTATGGCTACACCTTC

J: TRBJ2-1
V: TRBV18
length: 15
size: -
D: -
CDR3: CASSPGGTGGNEQFF
DNA: TGTGCCAGCTCACCGGGAGGAACAGGCGGCAATGAGCAGTTCTTC

J: TRBJ1-6
V: TRBV6-5
length: 13
size: -
D: -
CDR3: CASSYSYGSPLHF
DNA: TGTGCCAGCAGTTACTCTTATGGCTCACCCCTCCACTTT

J: TRBJ1-5
V: TRBV12-3/TRBV12-4
length: 13
size: once
D: -
CDR3: CASSLSVNQPQHF
DNA: TGTGCCAGCAGTTTATCGGTGAATCAGCCCCAGCATTTT

J: TRBJ2-1
V: TRBV6-5
length: 13
size: -
D: -
CDR3: CASSRGAGDEQFF
DNA: TGTGCCAGCAGTCGGGGGGCTGGGGATGAGCAGTTCTTC

J: TRBJ1-1
V: TRBV2
length: 14
size: -
D: -
CDR3: CASKEVGVNTEAFF
DNA: TGTGCCAGCAAGGAAGTAGGAGTGAACACTGAAGCTTTCTTT

J: TRBJ1-5
V: TRBV7-2
length: 15
size: -
D: -
CDR3: CASSLDRYSNQPQHF
DNA: TGTGCCAGCAGCTTAGACAGGTATAGCAATCAGCCCCAGCATTTT

J: TRBJ2-7
V: TRBV2
length: 13
size: once
D: TRBD1
CDR3: CAGTGDPGYEQYF
DNA: TGTGCCGGGACAGGGGACCCGGGCTACGAGCAGTACTTC